Below, 29 T cell receptor beta chains from the same sample are listed, as sequenced in a study of blood T cell repertoires in COVID-19 (dated by TCRdb to the early 2020s). Libraries were built with the immunoSEQ multiplex PCR assay. Held by TCRdb, this immuneACCESS table contains in-frame sequences only and omits some clones. Under half of the omission traces to an unresolved V gene where checked; the cause of the rest is unknown. A total of roughly 150,000 clones appear in this sample, roughly 80% of them only once. The top ten constitute 0.45% to 0.6% of the sample. Sequencing was performed on peripheral blood. The origin of the receptors is a man in his 60s with acute or convalescent COVID-19.

The V call is TRBV9, the J call TRBJ1-1, with TRBD1 identical over 9 bases. V lost 1 base and J lost 5; bases outside the gene matches: 3. The CDR3 sequence is 14 residues long. Germline V gene data show CDR1 as SGDLS and CDR2 as YYNGEE. The CDR3 loop is CASSVHGQGTEAFF. The CDR3 DNA follows: TGTGCCAGCAGCGTACATGGACAGGGGACTGAAGCTTTCTTT.

This clone was seen a single time. This chain joins TRBV21-1 and TRBJ2-1; the D segment call TRBD2 is taken from the table without a DNA check. TRBV21-1 is labeled a pseudogene. CDR3 length: 19 residues. The CDR3 is CASSKAGTLWREGYNEQFF. The CDR3 DNA reads TGTGCCAGCAGCAAAGCGGGTACTTTATGGAGGGAGGGATACAATGAGCAGTTCTTC.

This chain uses TRBV27 with TRBJ2-1; TRBD2 matches at 8 bases. The CDR3 contains 18 residues. Germline-derived CDR1 and CDR2 are MNHEY and SMNVEV (reference sequence). V shed 2 bases and J 0 bases; nucleotides not matched to a gene: 9. CDR3 amino acids: CASSLRGGTRSSYNEQFF. The DNA of the CDR3 is TGTGCCAGCAGTTTACGGGGGGGGACGAGGAGCTCCTACAATGAGCAGTTCTTC.

This clone was recorded once. The chain couples TRBV18 to TRBJ1-5; 8 bases match TRBD1. The germline CDR1 and CDR2 sequences are KGHSH and LQKENI. Trimming removed 5 bases from V and 7 bases from J; junction bases left unmatched: 4. This CDR3 is 13 amino acids long. DNA of the CDR3: TGTGCCAGCTCAAAGGACAGGGAACAGCCCCAGCATTTT. It specifies CASSKDREQPQHF.

The CDR3 region has the DNA TGTGCCAGCAGAGGACAGGGGGAAGGAAACACCATATATTTT. This gives the protein CASRGQGEGNTIYF. This chain joins TRBV2 and TRBJ1-3; TRBD1 agrees at 10 bases. This CDR3 has 14 amino acids. The germline CDR1 and CDR2 sequences are SNHLY and FYNNEI. V lost 6 bases to trimming and J lost 4 bases; unmatched junction nucleotides: 3. Drawing the rest from reference TRBV2 and TRBJ1-3, the complete variable domain is EPEVTQTPSHQVTQMGQEVILRCVPISNHLYFYWYRQILGQKVEFLVSFYNNEISEKSEIFDDQFSVERPDGSNFTLKIRSTKLEDSAMYFCASRGQGEGNTIYFGEGSWLTVV.

The genes are TRBV7-8 and TRBJ2-1; 9 bases line up with TRBD2. The CDR3 is made up of 15 amino acids. V gave up 2 bases and J gave up 9 bases; unmatched junction bases: 8. CDR1 and CDR2 from the germline V gene are SGHVS and FQNEAQ. CDR3 coding DNA: TGTGCCAGCAGCTTAACGCGGGGGGGGCTGGGTGAGCAGTTCTTC. This gives the protein CASSLTRGGLGEQFF.

This clone was seen a handful of times. J is TRBJ2-5 and V is TRBV9; TRBD1 aligns across 7 bases. The germline CDR1 and CDR2 sequences are SGDLS and YYNGEE. The CDR3 has 15 amino acids. With 3 bases clipped from V and 7 bases from J, the junction kept 12 bases outside the gene matches. Here the CDR3 reads CASSERGQGPATQYF. Written as DNA, the CDR3 is TGTGCCAGCAGCGAGAGGGGGCAAGGACCGGCGACCCAGTACTTC.

The rearrangement joins TRBV2 to TRBJ2-7, with a weak D call TRBD1 (5 bases). This CDR3 is 12 amino acids long. V lost 6 bases to trimming and J lost 2 bases, with 8 bases between them. The germline gives CDR1 SNHLY, CDR2 FYNNEI. The CDR3 DNA is TGTGCCAGCAGCTTGGACACCTACGAGCAGTACTTC. Its protein product is CASSLDTYEQYF.

The rearrangement joins TRBV6-2 or TRBV6-3 to TRBJ1-3; 10 bases match TRBD1. V gave up 4 bases and J gave up 4 bases; unmatched junction bases: 7. The CDR3 sequence is 16 residues long. Per germline, CDR1 MNHEY and CDR2 SVGEGT. The CDR3 DNA reads as TGTGCCAGCAGTTCGGCCGGGACAGGGGACGGAAACACCATATATTTT. Protein: CASSSAGTGDGNTIYF.

This clone was counted only a few times. CDR3 DNA: TGTGCCAGCAGCTTGACAGGGGGCACAGATACGCAGTATTTT. Amino acids: CASSLTGGTDTQYF. The gene calls are TRBV7-3 and TRBJ2-3, with 8 bases aligning to TRBD1. This CDR3 contains 14 residues. Germline trimming cut 3 bases from V and 1 base from J; bases unmatched to any gene: 0. Germline CDR1 reads SGHTA; CDR2 reads FQGTGA.

This clone appeared a single time. J is TRBJ2-5 and V is TRBV7-2; D call uncertain. V was cut by 1 base and J by 5 bases, with 8 bases left in between. Germline V gene lookup returns CDR1 SGHTA and CDR2 FQGNSA. CDR3 length equals 13 residues. This chain's CDR3 is CASSLVSRETQYF. CDR3 DNA sequence: TGTGCCAGCAGCTTAGTTAGCCGGGAGACCCAGTACTTC.

The V call is TRBV28, the J call TRBJ1-2; no definite D call. The CDR3 has 12 residues. Trimming removed 8 bases from V and 3 bases from J, with 10 bases in between. The germline V gene encodes CDR1 MDHEN and CDR2 SYDVKM. CDR3 DNA: TGTGCCAGCGGCCCTGTCGACTATGGCTACACCTTC. This gives the protein CASGPVDYGYTF.

The chain joins TRBV28 to TRBJ2-1; 7 bases agree with TRBD2. CDR3 length: 15 residues. V gave up 8 bases and J gave up 4 bases; unmatched junction bases: 11. The germline gives CDR1 MDHEN, CDR2 SYDVKM. CDR3 DNA sequence: TGTGCCAGCTGCTCGGAGGGAGGGCCGTACAATGAGCAGTTCTTC. Translating it yields CASCSEGGPYNEQFF.

This chain links TRBV5-1 with TRBJ1-1; D gene unclear. The CDR3 spans 16 residues. V was trimmed by 0 bases and J by 0 bases, leaving 12 bases between them. Germline V lookup: CDR1 SGHRS, CDR2 YFSETQ. The CDR3 loop is CASSLASVSLNTEAFF. CDR3 DNA sequence: TGCGCCAGCAGCTTGGCCAGCGTCAGCCTGAACACTGAAGCTTTCTTT. Together with reference TRBV5-1 and TRBJ1-1, the CDR3 gives the full variable domain: KAGVTQTPRYLIKTRGQQVTLSCSPISGHRSVSWYQQTPGQGLQFLFEYFSETQRNKGNFPGRFSGRQFSNSRSEMNVSTLELGDSALYLCASSLASVSLNTEAFFGQGTRLTVV.

CDR3 coding DNA: TGTGCCAGTAGTACCGGGAGGGGGGGGACCCAGTACTTC. Residues: CASSTGRGGTQYF. The chain is built from TRBV19 and TRBJ2-5; 8 bases fit TRBD2. V was clipped by 4 bases and J by 7 bases; unmatched bases: 5. Per germline, CDR1 LNHDA and CDR2 SQIVND (reference sequence). There are 13 residues in the CDR3.

The table lists this clone with a count of one. V gene TRBV13 combines with J gene TRBJ2-4, with 9 bases fitting TRBD1. The length of the CDR3 is 14 residues. In germline, CDR1 is PRHDT, CDR2 FYEKMQ (reference sequence). Unmatched junction bases numbered 9, after V lost 4 bases and J lost 11 bases. This CDR3 reads CASSSGQGLMVQYF. The CDR3, as DNA: TGTGCCAGCAGCTCGGGACAGGGTTTAATGGTTCAGTACTTC.

This clone was observed once. The chain couples TRBV7-2 to TRBJ2-3; no reliable D call. Trimming removed 6 bases from V and 4 bases from J, with 8 bases in between. The CDR3 runs 12 residues. In germline, CDR1 is SGHTA, CDR2 FQGNSA. The CDR3 is CASRAGPDTQYF. In DNA, the CDR3 is TGTGCCAGCAGAGCTGGGCCAGATACGCAGTATTTT.

The chain joins TRBV3-1 (or the pseudogene TRBV3-2) to TRBJ1-3; D ambiguous. CDR1 and CDR2 (germline): LGHDT, YNNKEL (reference sequence). This CDR3 contains 15 residues. Trimming shortened V by 0 bases and J by 0 bases, and 6 bases separated the two germline ends. The CDR3 is CASSQDSGSGNTIYF. DNA of the CDR3: TGTGCCAGCAGCCAAGATTCGGGCTCTGGAAACACCATATATTTT.

The chain recombines TRBV18 with TRBJ1-1, with TRBD1 identical over 7 bases. The length of the CDR3 is 14 residues. CDR1 is KGHSH, CDR2 LQKENI, per germline. With V trimmed by 2 bases and J by 8 bases, 8 bases remained unmatched. As DNA, the CDR3 is TGTGCCAGCTCACCAGAGGCAGGGGGAGTAGAAGCTTTCTTT. This encodes CASSPEAGGVEAFF.

The chain links TRBV11-2 to TRBJ2-1; the match to TRBD2 covers 16 bases. Trimming cost V 2 bases and J 9 bases; bases outside gene matches: 10. Germline V lookup: CDR1 SGHAT, CDR2 FQNNGV. The CDR3 is 18 amino acids. The CDR3 DNA is TGTGCCAGCAGCTTATCGACCGGGACTAGCGGGAGGGCCCCTGAGCAGTTCTTC. Translating it yields CASSLSTGTSGRAPEQFF.

The rearrangement joins TRBV29-1 to TRBJ2-1, with D perhaps TRBD2 (6 bases). The CDR3 runs 13 residues. The V gene's germline CDR1 is SQVTM and CDR2 ANQGSEA. With 4 bases removed from V and 3 bases from J, the gap between germline ends came to 10 bases. CDR3 loop: CSVGRGGYNEQFF. The CDR3 DNA is TGCAGCGTTGGAAGGGGAGGCTACAATGAGCAGTTCTTC.

The rearrangement links TRBV27 to TRBJ2-2, with TRBD1 matching over 7 bases. Trimming removed 6 bases from V and 3 bases from J; junction bases left unmatched: 7. The CDR3 totals 15 residues. The germline V gene has CDR1 MNHEY and CDR2 SMNVEV (reference sequence). This CDR3 is CASRRGQTDTGELFF. The CDR3 coding sequence is TGTGCCAGCAGGAGGGGACAGACCGACACCGGGGAGCTGTTTTTT.

The chain has TRBV28 and TRBJ2-1, with D possibly being TRBD2 (6 bases). This CDR3 has 14 amino acids. Germline CDR1 and CDR2: MDHEN and SYDVKM. The V end lost 2 bases, the J end lost 14 bases, and 19 bases lay between the germline ends. CDR3 in DNA: TGTGCCAGCAGTTTAGAGGTGCCGGCGGGGTGGGAGTTCTTC. This codes for CASSLEVPAGWEFF.

The chain couples TRBV6-2 or TRBV6-3 to TRBJ2-7; TRBD2 might be the D (6 bases). The length of the CDR3 is 18 residues. Trimming left V 3 bases short and J 5 bases short, with 26 bases between. Germline assignment: CDR1 MNHEY and CDR2 SVGEGT. CDR3 residues: CASSYMATRDSWRHEQYF. CDR3 nucleotides: TGTGCCAGCAGTTATATGGCCACCCGGGACTCATGGAGACACGAGCAGTACTTC.

The V gene is TRBV4-3, the J gene TRBJ1-3, with unresolved D. Germline V CDR1 and CDR2: LGHNA, YSLEER. V lost 0 bases to trimming and J lost 4 bases, with 4 bases between them. The CDR3 runs to 13 residues. DNA of the CDR3: TGCGCCAGCAGCCAAGAGCAGGGAAACACCATATATTTT. The encoded protein is CASSQEQGNTIYF.

V gene TRBV5-4 combines with J gene TRBJ2-5, with 13 bases fitting TRBD2. J lost 10 bases, V lost 9 bases, and 15 bases had no gene match. Germline V gene lookup returns CDR1 SGHNT and CDR2 YYREEE (reference sequence). This CDR3 has 15 residues. The CDR3 is CATKKDGTSGISQYF. The CDR3 DNA follows: TGTGCCACCAAAAAAGACGGGACTAGCGGGATAAGCCAGTACTTC.

This sequence joins TRBV19 and TRBJ1-5; D remains unclear. Germline CDR1 is LNHDA and CDR2 is SQIVND (reference sequence). V was pared by 1 base and J by 4 bases, with 5 bases between. The CDR3 sequence is 13 residues long. The DNA for the CDR3 is TGTGCCAGTAGTATAGCGGAGAATCAGCCCCAGCATTTT. Its protein product is CASSIAENQPQHF.

The gene calls are TRBV3-1 (or the pseudogene TRBV3-2) and TRBJ1-2; TRBD1 agrees at 8 bases. The CDR3 is 13 residues long. V lost 4 bases to trimming and J lost 4 bases; unmatched junction nucleotides: 2. The germline V gene encodes CDR1 LGHDT and CDR2 YNNKEL (reference sequence). CDR3 DNA: TGTGCCAGCAGCCCGGGACAGGCCTATGGCTACACCTTC. This translates into CASSPGQAYGYTF.

V gene TRBV11-2 combines with J gene TRBJ2-2; TRBD1 agrees at 7 bases. The CDR3 length is 17 residues. Trimming at V came to 0 bases and at J to 4 bases, leaving 8 bases not matched to a gene. Germline values: CDR1 SGHAT, CDR2 FQNNGV. The CDR3 coding sequence is TGTGCCAGCAGCTTAGATAGAGAAAGGGGGCGCACCGGGGAGCTGTTTTTT. It translates to CASSLDRERGRTGELFF.